Only a few counts were recorded for the clone carrying this T cell receptor beta chain. Its antigen remains unidentified. The CDR3 runs 16 residues. Between the trimmed V and J ends, which lost 0 bases and 2 bases, there was a span of 11 bases. Germline loops: CDR1 MGHRA, CDR2 YSYEKL. This sample stems from a study of T cell repertoires in cytomegalovirus infection. Study context: Indicated by public TCR beta signatures were CMV infection and matching HLA type. General study points: Cumulated frequencies of public TCR beta families served to identify carriers of CMV plus the relevant HLA.

TCRdb passed the reads through MiXCR, listing each CDR3 protein once. The sample has some 940,000 distinct CDR3 sequences; approximately 30% are singletons. The TCR was taken from a human donor in good health (CMV status not recorded). Some clones in this sample may be carry-over from other donors' samples. Material: cultured CD8+ T cells from PBMCs, obtained from culture after CMV antigen stimulation. The rearrangement uses TRBV4-1 and TRBJ1-3; D unresolved. CDR3 in DNA: TGCGCCAGCAGCCAAGAACCCGCAATCGCTGGAAACACCATATATTTT. This codes for CASSQEPAIAGNTIYF.